Following are 20 T cell receptor beta chains from one sample sequenced in a study of CD8 T cells in Susac syndrome (dated by TCRdb to between 2018 and 2021). The library was built by means of the immunoSEQ multiplex PCR assay. RNA was extracted using the RNeasy kit, and about 0.45 to 1 microgram was reverse transcribed with random hexamers. In TCRdb, the public reads were trimmed at Q25 with fastp and aligned with MiXCR, with productive beta chains retained. Entries that share a CDR3 protein sequence are merged under the most common genes and DNA. The table for this sample lists about 120,000 distinct CDR3 sequences; around 94% of them were counted only once. The biggest ten clones account for about 0.29% of the sample. The sequencing input was CD8+ T cells from PBMCs. Source of these receptors: a human donor with Susac syndrome.

V usage is TRBV12-3 or TRBV12-4 and J usage is TRBJ2-5; 9 nucleotides match TRBD1. The CDR3 loop spans 17 amino acids. After removal of 8 bases from V and 2 bases from J, the junction contained 15 bases not matched to a gene. The CDR3 loop reads CASFPGKGTGPQETQYF. The DNA of the CDR3 is TGTGCCAGCTTCCCCGGGAAAGGGACAGGGCCTCAAGAGACCCAGTACTTC.

The V gene is TRBV4-1, the J gene TRBJ2-7; D not certain. Trimming took 0 bases from V and 1 from J, leaving 7 bases between them. This CDR3 is 14 amino acids long. CDR1 and CDR2 (germline): MGHRA, YSYEKL. In DNA, the CDR3 is TGCGCCAGCAGCCAAGAGGGCATGTCCTACGAGCAGTACTTC. This encodes CASSQEGMSYEQYF.

This sequence joins TRBV2 and TRBJ2-3; no definite D call. This CDR3 contains 11 residues. Germline lookup yields CDR1 SNHLY and CDR2 FYNNEI. V was clipped by 8 bases and J by 4 bases, with 7 bases between them. The CDR3 region has the DNA TGTGCCAGCGTCCCTGCAGATACGCAGTATTTT. It specifies CASVPADTQYF.

Comment on this clonotype: One junction end disagrees with the germline gene, perhaps due to a read error. This chain uses TRBV7-9 with TRBJ2-1, with D hard to call. CDR1 SEHNR and CDR2 FQNEAQ come from the germline V gene (reference sequence). CDR3 length: 13 residues. CDR3 sequence: CASSLDSSNEQFF. The CDR3 nucleotides are TGTGCCAGCAGCTTAGATTCCTCCAATGAGCAGTTCTTC.

The gene calls are TRBV28 and TRBJ1-6; D unclear. From germline, CDR1 is MDHEN and CDR2 SYDVKM. The CDR3 spans 15 residues. The V end lost 4 bases, the J end lost 10 bases, and 17 bases lay between the germline ends. The CDR3 spells CASSSTRPYGSPLHF. DNA for the CDR3: TGTGCCAGCAGTTCCACCCGGCCTTACGGGTCACCCCTCCACTTT.

The DNA for the CDR3 is TGTGCCAGCAGCCAAGAGCCGGCGGTTGAGGGCACAGATACGCAGTATTTT. This codes for CASSQEPAVEGTDTQYF. The J gene is TRBJ2-3, the V gene TRBV14; D is unclear. Germline V gene lookup returns CDR1 SGHDN and CDR2 FVKESK. V gave up 0 bases and J gave up 1 base, with 14 bases separating them. This CDR3 is 17 amino acids long.

This chain joins TRBV30 and TRBJ2-7; 11 bases line up with TRBD2. There are 13 residues in the CDR3. Germline CDR1 is GTSNPN and CDR2 is SVGIG (reference sequence). V lost 5 bases to trimming and J lost 0 bases; unmatched junction nucleotides: 0. The CDR3 protein is CAWGTSGSYEQYF. The CDR3 DNA reads TGTGCCTGGGGGACTAGCGGCTCCTACGAGCAGTACTTC.

The chain recombines TRBV7-6 with TRBJ1-1, with D possibly being TRBD1 (5 bases). This CDR3 contains 12 residues. Germline values: CDR1 SGHVS, CDR2 FNYEAQ. Trimming removed 6 bases at V and 5 bases at J, with 10 bases between. The CDR3 region has the DNA TGTGCCAGCAGACCGGCAGGGACTGAAGCTTTCTTT. Its protein is CASRPAGTEAFF.

The chain employs TRBV24-1 and TRBJ2-3; D is unresolved. CDR3 length: 12 amino acids. Per germline, CDR1 KGHDR and CDR2 SFDVKD. V shed 3 bases and J shed 6 bases, with 6 bases lying between them. In nucleotides, the CDR3 is TGTGCCACCAGTGATCCGGTGGATACGCAGTATTTT. Amino acids: CATSDPVDTQYF.

This chain joins TRBV5-1 and TRBJ1-1, with D maybe TRBD1 (6 bases). Germline V gene data show CDR1 as SGHRS and CDR2 as YFSETQ. The CDR3 contains 15 residues. V was pared by 4 bases and J by 2 bases, with 15 bases between. CDR3 DNA sequence: TGCGCCAGCAGCCGTGATAGGGGGTCCAACACTGAAGCTTTCTTT. This encodes CASSRDRGSNTEAFF.

The gene calls are TRBV20-1 and TRBJ2-4; D remains unclear. The CDR3 totals 15 residues. The V and J ends lost 5 bases and 0 bases respectively, with 14 bases between them. The V gene's germline CDR1 is DFQATT and CDR2 SNEGSKA (reference sequence). CDR3 protein: CSALKTLLAKNIQYF. The CDR3 DNA is TGCAGTGCTCTCAAGACTCTACTAGCCAAAAACATTCAGTACTTC.

The chain joins TRBV6-5 to TRBJ1-2; 7 nucleotides agree with TRBD1. The CDR3 length is 15 residues. The germline V gene encodes CDR1 MNHEY and CDR2 SVGAGI. V was clipped by 5 bases and J by 4 bases; unmatched bases: 10. In DNA form, the CDR3 reads TGTGCCAGCAGTCTCCGTCAGGACAGGCTCTATGGCTACACCTTC. Translating gives CASSLRQDRLYGYTF.

This rearrangement joins TRBV4-3 to TRBJ2-7; 11 nucleotides match TRBD2. Germline loops: CDR1 LGHNA, CDR2 YSLEER. Trimming took 0 bases from V and 6 from J; bases not matched to a gene: 7. The CDR3 is 16 amino acids. CDR3 amino acids: CASSQEYTSGGSEQYF. CDR3 bases: TGCGCCAGCAGCCAAGAATACACTAGCGGGGGTAGCGAGCAGTACTTC.

The chain combines TRBV5-4 with TRBJ1-2; 10 positions match TRBD1. Germline assignment: CDR1 SGHNT and CDR2 YYREEE (reference sequence). CDR3 size: 15 residues. With 3 bases clipped from V and 3 bases from J, the junction kept 5 bases outside the gene matches. CDR3 in amino acids: CASSYLDRGDYGYTF. The CDR3, as DNA: TGTGCCAGCAGCTATTTGGACAGGGGGGACTATGGCTACACCTTC. The whole variable domain, filled in from reference TRBV5-4 and TRBJ1-2, reads ETGVTQSPTHLIKTRGQQVTLRCSSQSGHNTVSWYQQALGQGPQFIFQYYREEENGRGNFPPRFSGLQFPNYSSELNVNALELDDSALYLCASSYLDRGDYGYTFGSGTRLTVV.

V gene TRBV11-2 combines with J gene TRBJ2-5; no definite D call. The CDR3 is 10 residues long. V lost 8 bases and J lost 4, with 5 bases in between. Germline V gives CDR1 SGHAT, CDR2 FQNNGV. CDR3 coding DNA: TGTGCCAGCGAAGGAGAGACCCAGTACTTC. This translates into CASEGETQYF.

This chain uses TRBV29-1 with TRBJ2-7; 8 bases are a match to TRBD1. This CDR3 spans 13 amino acids. CDR1 SQVTM and CDR2 ANQGSEA come from the germline V gene. V lost 6 bases to trimming and J lost 0 bases; unmatched junction nucleotides: 4. The CDR3 here is CSVLTGDSYEQYF. DNA for the CDR3: TGCAGCGTCTTGACAGGGGACTCCTACGAGCAGTACTTC.

The V call is TRBV30, the J call TRBJ1-1; TRBD1 might be the D (5 bases). This CDR3 has 15 amino acids. Between the trimmed V and J ends, which lost 8 bases and 5 bases, there was a span of 24 bases. Germline-derived CDR1 and CDR2 are GTSNPN and SVGIG (reference sequence). CDR3 DNA sequence: TGTGCCGGCACACAGATGGCAGGGAGATGGACTGAAGCTTTCTTT. As protein: CAGTQMAGRWTEAFF.

The V call is TRBV14, the J call TRBJ1-2; the D is unclear. The CDR3 totals 13 residues. CDR1 SGHDN and CDR2 FVKESK come from the germline V gene. Trimming removed 0 bases from V and 4 bases from J, with 6 bases in between. The CDR3, as DNA: TGTGCCAGCAGCCAAGATCGGACCTATGGCTACACCTTC. This translates into CASSQDRTYGYTF.

The J gene is TRBJ2-5, the V gene TRBV6-7; either TRBD1 or TRBD2 may supply D (6 bases each). TRBV6-7 is given ORF status, its function remaining uncertain. The CDR3 is 13 amino acids. V gave up 5 bases and J gave up 5 bases, with 12 bases separating them. The CDR3 DNA reads as TGTGCCAGCAGTAAAACAGGGAGGGAGACCCAGTACTTC. It yields the protein CASSKTGRETQYF.

The V call is TRBV14, the J call TRBJ2-7, with D maybe TRBD2 (5 bases). Trimming shortened V by 4 bases and J by 2 bases, and 9 bases separated the two germline ends. This CDR3 spans 13 amino acids. Germline V CDR1 and CDR2: SGHDN, FVKESK. The CDR3 loop is CASSLRGTYEQYF. The CDR3 nucleotides are TGTGCCAGCAGCCTTCGAGGGACCTACGAGCAGTACTTC. The entire variable domain, with the rest obtained from reference TRBV14 and TRBJ2-7, is as follows: EAGVTQFPSHSVIEKGQTVTLRCDPISGHDNLYWYRRVMGKEIKFLLHFVKESKQDESGMPNNRFLAERTGGTYSTLKVQPAELEDSGVYFCASSLRGTYEQYFGPGTRLTVT.